The 22 T cell receptor beta chains given below trace back to one sample, sequenced in a study of tissue T cells after allogeneic stem cell transplantation. TCRdb's table, derived via immunoSEQ multiplex PCR, lists solely in-frame clones and lacks some. The sample includes roughly 45,000 clones, roughly 75% of them seen just once. The sequenced material came from sorted cells pooled from one or two spleens. Receptors were obtained from a pool of C57BL/6 mice in good health.

Remarks on this clone: Gene names follow the mouse nomenclature. With the read ending 1 residue before the CDR3 end, the germline J gene is used to fill in that end. J is TRBJ2-5 and V is TRBV16; the D call may be TRBD1 or TRBD2 (6 bases each). The CDR3 contains 17 residues. Germline V CDR1 and CDR2: SGHSA, FRNQAP. V was cut by 0 bases and J by 0 bases, with 13 bases left in between. The CDR3 loop reads CASSLDTGAFNQDTQYF. Incomplete CDR3 DNA: TGTGCAAGCAGCTTAGATACGGGGGCCTTTAACCAAGACACCCAGTAC.

Details on this clone: Gene names are the mouse ones. The CDR3: CASSRDWDSAETLYF. The sequenced CDR3 bases are TGTGCCAGCTCCCGGGACTGGGATAGTGCAGAAACGCTGTAT. The V and J genes are TRBV12-1 and TRBJ2-3, with TRBD2 matching 9 bases. The CDR3 end is not reached by the read, which stops 1 residue before it; the germline J gene fills it in. This CDR3 contains 15 residues. Germline V gene sequence: CDR1 SGHSN, CDR2 HYEKVE. V trimming: 4 bases; J trimming: 0 bases; junction bases outside the gene matches: 4.

Regarding this clone: Gene names follow the mouse nomenclature. The read terminates 1 residue before the CDR3 end, so the remaining end is supplied by the germline J gene. This same CDR3 is encoded by further DNA sequences in the sample. The genes are TRBV20 and TRBJ2-7; D tentatively reads TRBD1 or TRBD2 (6 bases each). CDR1 and CDR2 from the germline V gene are GFQATS and STVNSAI. Trimming shortened V by 0 bases and J by 4 bases, and 7 bases separated the two germline ends. This CDR3 has 12 amino acids. The covered CDR3 bases are TGTGGTGCTAGGGAAGGGGGGTATGAACAGTAC. It yields the protein CGAREGGYEQY. The whole CDR3 region reads CGAREGGYEQYF.

A note on this clone: Gene names are the mouse ones. Coverage ceases 1 residue before the CDR3 finishes, and the germline J gene fills in the end. The V gene is TRBV20, the J gene TRBJ2-7; TRBD2 aligns across 7 bases. This CDR3 spans 14 amino acids. The ends lost 0 bases at V and 1 base at J; junction bases unmatched: 3. Germline loops: CDR1 GFQATS, CDR2 STVNSAI. CDR3 DNA, as far as it was read: TGTGGTGCTAGGGACTGGGGGACTTCCTATGAACAGTAC. Translated: CGARDWGTSYEQY. The full CDR3 protein reads CGARDWGTSYEQYF.

With regard to this clone: Genes here carry mouse names. Read sequence stops 1 residue before the CDR3 end, and the germline J gene provides the missing end. V is TRBV12-1 and J is TRBJ1-2, with no clear D. V was clipped by 1 base and J by 0 bases, with 8 bases between them. The CDR3 runs to 14 residues. CDR1 and CDR2 from the germline V gene are SGHSN and HYEKVE. This chain's CDR3 is CASSLRVANSDYTF. Partial CDR3 DNA: TGTGCCAGCTCTCTGCGGGTTGCAAACTCCGACTACACC.

A few counts support this clone. Genes and germline come from the mouse. The read ends 1 residue early relative to the CDR3; the germline J gene fills the gap. The chain recombines TRBV13-2 with TRBJ1-3; 7 bases line up with TRBD1. The CDR3 is 15 residues long. CDR1 NNHNN and CDR2 SYGAGS come from the germline V gene (reference sequence). V trimming: 0 bases; J trimming: 2 bases; junction bases outside the gene matches: 2. The CDR3 bases that were read are TGTGCCAGCGGTGATGCGCAGGGGGCTGGAAATACGCTCTAT. It yields the protein CASGDAQGAGNTLY. Given in full, the CDR3 is CASGDAQGAGNTLYF.

Concerning this clone itself: Gene names follow the mouse nomenclature. The read ends 1 residue early relative to the CDR3; the germline J gene fills the gap. The V and J genes are TRBV13-3 and TRBJ2-7, with 7 bases that match TRBD1. The CDR3 runs 12 residues. The V segment lost 5 bases and the J segment 6 bases; nucleotides outside the gene matches: 5. Germline V gene lookup returns CDR1 NNHDY and CDR2 SYVADS. The CDR3 sequence is CASSPDRVEQYF. CDR3 DNA, as far as it was read: TGTGCCAGCAGCCCCGACAGGGTTGAACAGTAC.

Notes on this clone: Each gene name is a mouse one. The CDR3 end lies 1 residue beyond the end of the read and is filled in from the germline J gene. This chain connects TRBV31 to TRBJ2-7; D call uncertain. The ends were cut back, 0 bases at V and 0 bases at J, with 9 bases in the middle. Germline lookup yields CDR1 GKSSPN and CDR2 SITVG. The CDR3 covers 14 residues. The CDR3 here is CAWSLRGFSYEQYF. The sequenced part of the CDR3 DNA is TGTGCCTGGAGTCTTCGGGGTTTCTCCTATGAACAGTAC. Using reference TRBV31 and TRBJ2-7 for the parts outside the CDR3, the full variable domain is AQTIHQWPVAEIKAVGSPLSLGCTIKGKSSPNLYWYWQATGGTLQQLFYSITVGQVESVVQLNLSASRPKDDQFILSTEKLLLSHSGFYLCAWSLRGFSYEQYFGPGTRLTVL.

About this clone itself: Gene names and germline refer to mouse. The CDR3 is cut off 1 residue early in the read; its end comes from the germline J gene. This rearrangement joins TRBV3 to TRBJ2-7; 13 nucleotides agree with TRBD2. The CDR3 has 15 amino acids. Germline trimming cut 5 bases from V and 4 bases from J; bases unmatched to any gene: 5. CDR1 is SNHLY, CDR2 FYNGKV, per germline (reference sequence). The CDR3 is CASSHRDWGGYEQYF. The CDR3 bases that were read are TGTGCCAGCAGCCACCGGGACTGGGGGGGTTATGAACAGTAC.

This clone was seen only a few times. Genes and germline are mouse. Read coverage stops 1 residue before the CDR3 terminus; the germline J gene supplies the remainder. The rearrangement joins TRBV13-2 to TRBJ2-7; tentatively, D is TRBD1 (5 bases). V was shortened by 1 base and J by 5 bases, with 7 bases between the two germline ends. The CDR3 runs 12 residues. Germline V gene sequence: CDR1 NNHNN, CDR2 SYGAGS (reference sequence). The DNA read from the CDR3 is TGTGCCAGCGGTGATTCAGGGCATGAACAGTAC. The encoded protein is CASGDSGHEQY. The entire CDR3 is CASGDSGHEQYF.

As for this clone: Gene names refer to mouse genes. The read is 1 residue too short to cover the CDR3 end, so that end is filled in from the germline J gene. The V call is TRBV3, the J call TRBJ1-1; possibly TRBD1 for D (5 bases). CDR1 is SNHLY, CDR2 FYNGKV, per germline (reference sequence). The CDR3 spans 13 residues. Trimming took off 1 base at V and 3 bases at J, with 6 bases between the two ends. The DNA read from the CDR3 is TGTGCCAGCAGCTTAGAGACAGACACAGAAGTCTTC. It yields the protein CASSLETDTEVF. The complete CDR3 sequence is CASSLETDTEVFF.

On this clone itself: Mouse gene names and germline throughout. The read finishes 1 residue shy of the CDR3 end, and the germline J gene is used to complete it. The chain joins TRBV31 to TRBJ2-7; 8 bases fit TRBD2. Losses at the gene ends were 0 bases for V and 7 bases for J; bases not matched to a gene: 8. This CDR3 contains 14 residues. The germline V gene has CDR1 GKSSPN and CDR2 SITVG. Partial CDR3 DNA: TGTGCCTGGAGTCTATTGCTGGGGGGCGGAGAACAGTAC. Its translation: CAWSLLLGGGEQY. The CDR3 in full is CAWSLLLGGGEQYF. The entire variable domain, with the rest obtained from reference TRBV31 and TRBJ2-7, is as follows: AQTIHQWPVAEIKAVGSPLSLGCTIKGKSSPNLYWYWQATGGTLQQLFYSITVGQVESVVQLNLSASRPKDDQFILSTEKLLLSHSGFYLCAWSLLLGGGEQYFGPGTRLTVL.

A remark on this clone: Gene names and germline match the mouse. The read ends 1 residue shy of where the CDR3 ends; the end is completed using the germline J gene. The rearrangement links TRBV17 to TRBJ1-4; D might be TRBD1 (6 bases). Trimming took off 2 bases at V and 5 bases at J, with 6 bases between the two ends. Germline V gene lookup returns CDR1 MNHDT and CDR2 YYDKIL. The CDR3 extends over 13 amino acids. CDR3 DNA (partial): TGTGCTAGCAGTAGAACAGGGAACGAAAGATTATTT. Protein product: CASSRTGNERLF. In full, the CDR3 reads CASSRTGNERLFF. The whole variable domain, remainder taken from reference TRBV17 and TRBJ1-4, is DTTVKQNPRYKLARVGKPVNLICSQTMNHDTMYWYQKKPNQAPKLLLFYYDKILNREADTFEKFQSSRPNNSFCSLYIGSAGLEYSAMYLCASSRTGNERLFFGHGTKLSVL.

Comment on this clone: Any gene name here is a mouse gene name. The read terminates 1 residue before the CDR3 end, so the remaining end is supplied by the germline J gene. The rearrangement uses TRBV4 and TRBJ2-1, with 9 bases that match TRBD2. V was pared by 4 bases and J by 4 bases, with 2 bases of the junction left unmatched. This CDR3 has 14 residues. Per the germline V gene, CDR1 is LGHDT and CDR2 is YNNKQL (reference sequence). The part of the CDR3 DNA that was read is TGTGCCAGCAGCTTCGACTGGGGGTATGCTGAGCAGTTC. It codes for CASSFDWGYAEQF. From start to end, the CDR3 is CASSFDWGYAEQFF.

In the case of this clone: The listed genes are named as in mouse. The missing CDR3 end, 1 residue past where the read stops, is filled in from the germline J gene. The V call is TRBV4, the J call TRBJ2-3, with 11 bases matching TRBD2. Germline V gives CDR1 LGHDT, CDR2 YNNKQL (reference sequence). The CDR3 is made up of 15 amino acids. The V and J ends lost 5 bases and 1 base, in that order; junction bases with no gene match: 2. Here the CDR3 reads CASSRTGGRAETLYF. CDR3 bases read: TGTGCCAGCAGCCGGACTGGGGGGCGTGCAGAAACGCTGTAT.

This clone was counted a few times. The gene symbols are mouse symbols. The CDR3 end lies 1 residue beyond the end of the read and is filled in from the germline J gene. The genes are TRBV19 and TRBJ2-7; 7 positions agree with TRBD2. There are 14 residues in the CDR3. The V segment lost 5 bases and the J segment 3 bases; nucleotides outside the gene matches: 8. The germline gives CDR1 FNHDT, CDR2 SITEND (reference sequence). The CDR3 DNA, read in part, is TGTGCCAGCAGCCCCGACTGGGCCTTCTATGAACAGTAC. Translating gives CASSPDWAFYEQY. The CDR3 in full is CASSPDWAFYEQYF.

In this sample, this clone turned up a few times. Germline and genes here are mouse. The CDR3 goes on 1 residue after the read ends, and that part is filled in from the germline J gene. The rearrangement joins TRBV31 to TRBJ2-7; D is possibly TRBD2 (5 bases). Trimming took off 4 bases at V and 4 bases at J, with 11 bases between the two ends. The CDR3 is 12 residues long. The germline V gene has CDR1 GKSSPN and CDR2 SITVG. The CDR3 loop reads CAWTPPGYEQYF. The sequenced part of the CDR3 DNA is TGTGCCTGGACCCCCCCTGGGTATGAACAGTAC.

Of note for this clone: Here the gene names and germline are mouse. The read terminates 1 residue ahead of where the CDR3 ends, so the germline J gene completes it. The sample holds other DNA sequences that translate to the same CDR3. The chain is built from TRBV13-1 and TRBJ1-1, with D tentatively TRBD1 (5 bases). V was clipped by 0 bases and J by 7 bases, with 7 bases between them. The CDR3 runs 12 residues. Germline V gives CDR1 NSHNY, CDR2 SYGAGN. CDR3 DNA (partial): TGTGCCAGCAGTGATGTGGGGGAAGAAGTCTTC. It is translated as CASSDVGEEVF. The CDR3 in its entirety is CASSDVGEEVFF.

Concerning this clone itself: One end of the junction does not line up with germline, which may come from a read error. Any gene name here is a mouse gene name. With the read ending 1 residue before the CDR3 end, the germline J gene is used to fill in that end. Other DNA variants within this sample encode the same CDR3. The V call is TRBV13-1, the J call TRBJ1-5; D ambiguous. This CDR3 is built from 13 residues. Looked up from germline, CDR1 is NSHNY and CDR2 is SYGAGN. Here the CDR3 reads CASSDVQNQAPLF. The CDR3 DNA, read in part, is TGTGCCAGCAGCGATGTGCAGAACCAGGCTCCGCTT.

In the case of this clone: The genes are named according to mouse. The CDR3 extends 1 residue past the end of the read, so its final part is completed from the germline J gene. The chain combines TRBV4 with TRBJ1-4; D gene ambiguous. This CDR3 contains 14 residues. Germline V lookup: CDR1 LGHDT, CDR2 YNNKQL (reference sequence). The V end was cut by 5 bases, the J end by 0 bases, with 7 bases between. CDR3 DNA (partial): TGTGCCAGCAGCCAACAGCTTTCCAACGAAAGATTATTT. Translated: CASSQQLSNERLF. The whole CDR3 region reads CASSQQLSNERLFF.

For this clone: Gene labels here are mouse ones. The read gets to within 1 residue of the CDR3 end, and the germline J gene fills in the rest. This chain uses TRBV3 with TRBJ2-7; perhaps TRBD1 as D (5 bases). The V end lost 5 bases, the J end lost 7 bases, and 15 bases lay between the germline ends. Germline CDR1 is SNHLY and CDR2 is FYNGKV (reference sequence). CDR3 length: 13 residues. The CDR3 here is CASSLGQGGEQYF. The CDR3 bases that were read are TGTGCCAGCAGCCTAGGACAAGGAGGAGAACAGTAC. The variable domain in full, with the rest retrieved from reference TRBV3 and TRBJ2-7, is GPKVLQIPSHQIIDMGQMVTLNCDPVSNHLYFYWYKQILGQQMEFLVNFYNGKVMEKSKLFKDQFSVERPDGSYFTLKIQPTALEDSAVYFCASSLGQGGEQYFGPGTRLTVL.

This clone was recorded a few times. Gene names and germline refer to mouse. Read sequence stops 1 residue before the CDR3 end, and the germline J gene provides the missing end. The V call is TRBV19, the J call TRBJ2-7; 8 bases map to TRBD2. The CDR3 runs to 13 residues. Germline V gene data show CDR1 as FNHDT and CDR2 as SITEND (reference sequence). J gave up 7 bases and V 3 bases, and 6 bases lay outside the gene matches. The sequenced CDR3 bases are TGTGCCAGCAGTAAACTGGGGGAGGAGGAACAGTAC. It codes for CASSKLGEEEQY. The full CDR3 sequence reads CASSKLGEEEQYF.